This T cell receptor (beta chain) originates from a study of blood T cell repertoires in COVID-19. Looking at the study overall: Acute-phase and convalescent COVID-19 samples originated in the United States, Italy and Spain.

Enrolled through a virtual design, the participants were between 18 and 89 years of age and came from under 30 US areas. Cohorts were based on clinical histories the participants reported. Per the authors' pipeline: By means of reference gene primer amplification, nucleated cell counts were estimated. The assay was immunoSEQ multiplex PCR, and TCRdb's table has in-frame clones only and misses some. D and trimming come from the DNA, and the V and J calls and clone size come from that table. The profile shows a few hundred thousand clones, around 84% of them singletons. The J segment lost 4 bases and the V segment lost 1 base, leaving 6 bases of the junction unmatched. CDR3 size: 16 residues. Germline V gives CDR1 MNHEY, CDR2 SVGAGI.

Source material: PBMCs or T cells enriched from blood (not recorded which). The gene calls are TRBV6-5 and TRBJ2-2; 7 nucleotides line up with TRBD1. The sequence came from a woman aged 45 to 65 who had been exposed to COVID-19. CDR3 loop: CASSYLAGGSTGELFF. CDR3 DNA: TGTGCCAGCAGTTACTTGGCAGGGGGTAGCACCGGGGAGCTGTTTTTT.